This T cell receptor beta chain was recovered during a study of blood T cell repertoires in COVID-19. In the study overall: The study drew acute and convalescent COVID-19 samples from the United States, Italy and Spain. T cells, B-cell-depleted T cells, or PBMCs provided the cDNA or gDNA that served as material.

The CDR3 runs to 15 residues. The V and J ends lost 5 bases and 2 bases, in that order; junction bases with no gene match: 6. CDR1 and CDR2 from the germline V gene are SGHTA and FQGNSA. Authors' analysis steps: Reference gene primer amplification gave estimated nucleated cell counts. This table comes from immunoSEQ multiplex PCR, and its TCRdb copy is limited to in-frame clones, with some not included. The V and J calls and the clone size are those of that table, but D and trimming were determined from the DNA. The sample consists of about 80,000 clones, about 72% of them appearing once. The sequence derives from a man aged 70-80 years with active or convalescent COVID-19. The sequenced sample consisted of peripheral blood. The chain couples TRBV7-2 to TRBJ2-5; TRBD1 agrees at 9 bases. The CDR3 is CASSIGTGKQETQYF. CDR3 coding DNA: TGTGCCAGCAGCATCGGGACAGGGAAACAAGAGACCCAGTACTTC.